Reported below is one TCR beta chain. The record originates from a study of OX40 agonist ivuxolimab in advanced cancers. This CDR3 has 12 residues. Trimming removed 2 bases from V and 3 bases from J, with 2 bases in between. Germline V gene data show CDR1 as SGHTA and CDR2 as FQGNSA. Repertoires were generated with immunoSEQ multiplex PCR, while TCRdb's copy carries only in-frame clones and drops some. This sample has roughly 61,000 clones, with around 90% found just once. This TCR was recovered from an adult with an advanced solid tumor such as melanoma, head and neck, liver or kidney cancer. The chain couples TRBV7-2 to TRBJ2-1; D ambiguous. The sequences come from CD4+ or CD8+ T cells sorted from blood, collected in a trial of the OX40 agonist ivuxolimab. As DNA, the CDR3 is TGTGCCAGCAGCTTAATCTACAATGAGCAGTTCTTC. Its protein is CASSLIYNEQFF.